This T cell receptor (beta chain) appears in the sequencing data of a study of T cells in Graves' hyperthyroidism and ophthalmopathy. Overall study: It was at initial diagnosis, before any treatment, that peripheral blood was collected.

RNA transcripts gave rise to amplified TCR beta CDR3 regions. The HTBI primer set drove a first-round RT-PCR of the TCR CDR3. TCRdb processed the multiplex PCR reads anew with MiXCR; each CDR3 protein has one entry. The sample records some 490,000 distinct CDR3 sequences, about 22% being singletons. The study's findings and limits: Ophthalmopathy got predicted by the model a median approximately 6.4 months before its onset. Clonotypes that were expanded in thyroid above 0.001 mostly appeared in blood too.

The sample holds a few counts of this clonotype. The antigen remains unidentified. The germline CDR1 and CDR2 sequences are LNHDA and SQIVND (reference sequence). The CDR3 loop spans 13 amino acids. V was pared by 10 bases and J by 1 base, with 13 bases between. The PBMCs were sourced from fresh peripheral blood (about 9.6 ml). Sequences were obtained from blood. The chain couples TRBV19 to TRBJ2-5; D remains unclear. The receptor's source is a woman aged 65 to 85 with Graves' ophthalmopathy. DNA for the CDR3: TGTGCCACTGCCGCCGCGATCCAAGAGACCCAGTACTTC. Translation gives CATAAAIQETQYF.